This entry describes one T cell receptor (beta chain). This clone came up a few times. The antigen it recognizes is unknown. The record has no base qualities; no much larger clone is one base away. This sample was taken from a study of beta chain features in type 1 diabetes (dated by TCRdb to 2016 to 2019). Describing the broader study: No differences in mean age, gender distribution, total cell number or subset yield were found between patients and healthy donors. A total of roughly 98,000,000 sorted cells were examined across all samples, and a strong correlation was observed between cell number per subset and RNA yield. In the study, TCRB repertoires of sorted circulating CD4+ T cell subsets from recently diagnosed type 1 diabetes patients were compared with those of matched healthy donors. Regulatory and stem cell-like memory subsets were obtained from only 8 patients and about 8 healthy donors, while naive and central memory subsets were obtained from all 28 donors. Overall study outcomes, separate from this receptor: A moderate but significant shortening of TCRB CDR3 length was observed in type 1 diabetes patients in all four CD4+ subsets. At VDJ recombination sites, patients with type 1 diabetes made fewer insertions and deleted more nucleotides, a pattern implying thymic rearrangement abnormalities. Because cDNA rather than genomic DNA was sequenced, highly expressing activated cells could have been over-represented, although no difference in activation and CD3 levels was found between groups. The naive, central memory and regulatory TCRB repertoires appeared to resemble one another more closely among patients than among healthy donors. Because small numbers of individuals were included in the HLA sub-analyses, any influence of HLA type on TCRB rearrangement was left unresolved. Shorter templates might have been favored by PCR, but patient and control samples were amplified and corrected together, so both groups would have been affected equally by any skew.

All of the isolated RNA was reverse transcribed with the High Capacity cDNA Reverse Transcription Kit, so expressed TCRB transcripts were sequenced. Deep immunoSEQ sequencing was performed on naive, central memory and regulatory T cell samples, with an average of roughly 4 million total reads per sample. After sorted cells were lysed in RLT buffer, RNA was extracted with DNase-treated RNeasy Micro or Mini kits, with the choice depending on cell number. To prevent cross-contamination, every cell subset was processed on its own, while patient and healthy donor samples were processed together. The immunoSEQ multiplex PCR was used to amplify TCRB sequences from cDNA, yielding 87-bp fragments that span the CDR3 region. Amplicons were sequenced on the Illumina HiSeq platform. As for the authors' bioinformatics: PCR bias was corrected computationally using synthetic template baselines, and reads within Hamming distance 2 were collapsed, with unmergeable singletons discarded. By aligning reads against IMGT, V, D and J genes, CDR3 length, and insertions or deletions at six rearrangement sites were assigned. Within each subset, clonotype counts were normalized to sorted cell number, and only after that were true diversity and Gini coefficients computed with the tcR R package. Repertoire sharing was quantified using the overlap coefficient calculated on TCRB nucleotide sequences. Here the immuneACCESS table is served through TCRdb, limited to in-frame sequences with V and J called. Missing clones are a known gap in these copies; in checked studies unresolved V genes cover under half, and the rest lacks a known reason. V, J and clone size are those of that table, while D and trimming were read from the DNA. The sample records 150,000 to 180,000 clones, approximately 8.1% of which are singletons. Around 0.65% of the sample lies in the top ten.

The CDR3 spans 12 residues, from the cysteine through the phenylalanine. Only the CDR3 portion is preserved as DNA: 36 bases, with reading frame beginning at the first base. CDR1 is given as MNHNY and CDR2 as SVGAGI, both from the germline V gene (reference sequence). The junction shows trimming of 0 bases on V and 12 bases on J, plus 12 bases between the germline ends. From each donor, a single peripheral blood sample of about 120 mL on average was drawn into heparinised tubes. A BD FACSAria II was used to sort naive, central memory, regulatory and stem cell-like memory CD4+ T cells with a panel that included CD45RO, CCR7, CD25, CD127, CD95 and CD27. All sorted populations exceeded 95% purity. PBMCs were isolated right away by Lymphoprep density gradient centrifugation and were stained directly, without culture. Samples were stained and sorted in pairs, with one healthy donor and one patient per experiment, so that batch effects were minimized.

The chain links TRBV6-6 with TRBJ2-7; the D gene identity is not certain. The source material was central memory CD4+ T cells from blood. The sequence was collected from a young man in good health. The DNA sequence is given as TGTGCCAGCAGTTACTCGATACAGAAGTCGTACTTC. It codes for CASSYSIQKSYF.